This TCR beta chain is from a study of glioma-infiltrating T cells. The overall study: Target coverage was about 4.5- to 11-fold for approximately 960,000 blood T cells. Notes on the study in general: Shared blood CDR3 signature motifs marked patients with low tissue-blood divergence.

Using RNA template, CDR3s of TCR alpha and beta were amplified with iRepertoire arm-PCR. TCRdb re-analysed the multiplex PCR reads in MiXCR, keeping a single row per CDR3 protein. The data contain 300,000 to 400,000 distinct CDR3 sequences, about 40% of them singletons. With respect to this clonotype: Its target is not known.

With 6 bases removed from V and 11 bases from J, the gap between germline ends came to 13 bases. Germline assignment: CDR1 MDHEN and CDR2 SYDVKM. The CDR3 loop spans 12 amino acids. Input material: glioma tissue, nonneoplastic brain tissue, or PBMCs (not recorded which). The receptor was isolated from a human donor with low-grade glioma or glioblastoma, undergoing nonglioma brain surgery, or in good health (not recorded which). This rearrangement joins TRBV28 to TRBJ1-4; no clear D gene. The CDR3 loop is CASRSPTEKLFF. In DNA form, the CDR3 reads TGTGCCAGCAGATCCCCTACAGAGAAACTGTTTTTT. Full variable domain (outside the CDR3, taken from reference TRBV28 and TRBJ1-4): DVKVTQSSRYLVKRTGEKVFLECVQDMDHENMFWYRQDPGLGLRLIYFSYDVKMKEKGDIPEGYSVSREKKERFSLILESASTNQTSMYLCASRSPTEKLFFGSGTQLSVL.